The 2 T cell receptor beta chains below were found in one sample sequenced in a study of T cells after posttransplantation cyclophosphamide (dated by TCRdb to the mid-2010s). Library generation was performed with the immunoSEQ multiplex PCR assay. Sourced from immuneACCESS, this table was stored by TCRdb with only in-frame sequences that have V and J called. A share of the clones is absent; for the studies checked, an unresolved V gene accounts for under half, and the remainder has no known explanation. The sample contains 66,000 or so clones, 80% to 95% of them found a single time. Of the sample, approximately 2.7% is held by the ten largest clones. Sequenced sample: PBMCs. The receptors come from a woman between 25 and 40 years old in good health and a related stem cell transplant donor.

The chain has TRBV6-5 and TRBJ2-3, with 7 bases matching TRBD1. The CDR3 covers 15 residues. Per the germline V gene, CDR1 is MNHEY and CDR2 is SVGAGI. After removal of 5 bases from V and 2 bases from J, the junction contained 7 bases not matched to a gene. In DNA form, the CDR3 reads TGTGCCAGCAGTACACCGACAGGGCACACAGATACGCAGTATTTT. Encoded protein: CASSTPTGHTDTQYF.

The rearrangement joins TRBV10-3 to TRBJ1-5; the match to TRBD1 covers 9 bases. Germline loops: CDR1 ENHRY, CDR2 SYGVKD. CDR3 length: 17 amino acids. With 6 bases clipped from V and 4 bases from J, the junction kept 13 bases outside the gene matches. CDR3 loop: CAIRGWVRDRDNQPQHF. CDR3 coding DNA: TGTGCCATCAGGGGGTGGGTCCGGGACAGGGATAATCAGCCCCAGCATTTT.